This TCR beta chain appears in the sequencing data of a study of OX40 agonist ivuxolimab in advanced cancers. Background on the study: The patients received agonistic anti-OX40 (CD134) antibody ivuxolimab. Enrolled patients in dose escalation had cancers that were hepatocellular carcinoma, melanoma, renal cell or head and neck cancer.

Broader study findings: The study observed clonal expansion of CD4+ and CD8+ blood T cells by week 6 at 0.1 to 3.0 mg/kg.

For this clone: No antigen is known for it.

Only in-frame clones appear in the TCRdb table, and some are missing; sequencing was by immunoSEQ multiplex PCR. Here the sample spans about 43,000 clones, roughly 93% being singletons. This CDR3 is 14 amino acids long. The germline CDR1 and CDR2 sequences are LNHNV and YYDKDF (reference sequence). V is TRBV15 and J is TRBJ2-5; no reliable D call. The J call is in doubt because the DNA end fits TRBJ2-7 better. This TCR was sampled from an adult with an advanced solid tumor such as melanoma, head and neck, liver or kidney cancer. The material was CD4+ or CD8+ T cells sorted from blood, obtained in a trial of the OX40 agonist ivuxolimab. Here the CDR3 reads CATSRDLGNYEQYF. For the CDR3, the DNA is TGTGCCACCAGCAGAGATCTAGGCAACTACGAGCAGTACTTC.